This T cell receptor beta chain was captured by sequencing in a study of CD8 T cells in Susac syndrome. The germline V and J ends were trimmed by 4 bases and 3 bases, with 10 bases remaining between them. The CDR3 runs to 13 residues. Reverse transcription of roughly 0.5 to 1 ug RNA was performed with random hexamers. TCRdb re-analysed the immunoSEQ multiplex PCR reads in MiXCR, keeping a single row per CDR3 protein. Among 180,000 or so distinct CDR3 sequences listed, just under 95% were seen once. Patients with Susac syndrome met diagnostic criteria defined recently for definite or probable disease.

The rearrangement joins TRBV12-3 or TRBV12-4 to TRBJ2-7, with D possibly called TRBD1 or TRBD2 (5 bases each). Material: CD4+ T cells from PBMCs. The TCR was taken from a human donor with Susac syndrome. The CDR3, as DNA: TGTGCCAGCAGTTCATGGGACGGCTACGAGCAGTACTTC. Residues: CASSSWDGYEQYF.